This record concerns one T cell receptor (beta chain) sequence. The source of the sample is a study of technical replicates of blood from a few donors. This CDR3 is 13 amino acids long. Trimming stripped 3 bases from V and 8 bases from J, with 10 bases between. CDR1 is SNHLY and CDR2 is FYNNEI in the germline V gene. Data came from immunoSEQ multiplex PCR; TCRdb stores just in-frame clones and leaves some out. The data show about 88,000 clones, 90% to 95% seen once. The TCR sequence derives from a human donor in good health. This chain uses TRBV2 with TRBJ1-4; TRBD1 might be the D (5 bases). The sequencing input was T cells isolated from PBMCs. CDR3 loop: CASSDRVKEKLFF. CDR3 sequence (DNA): TGTGCCAGCAGTGACAGGGTGAAAGAAAAACTGTTTTTT.